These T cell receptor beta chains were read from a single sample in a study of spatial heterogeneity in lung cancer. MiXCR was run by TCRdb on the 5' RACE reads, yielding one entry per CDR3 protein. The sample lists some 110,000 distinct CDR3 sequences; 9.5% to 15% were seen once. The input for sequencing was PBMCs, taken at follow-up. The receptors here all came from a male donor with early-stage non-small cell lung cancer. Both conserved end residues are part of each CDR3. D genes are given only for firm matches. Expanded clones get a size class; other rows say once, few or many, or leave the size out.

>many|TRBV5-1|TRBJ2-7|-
TGCGCCAGCAGCTTAGGGCAAATCTACGAGCAGTACTTC
CASSLGQIYEQYF
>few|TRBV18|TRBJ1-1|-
TGTGCCAGCTCACCCCCCAACAGGGAGAACACTGAAGCTTTCTTT
CASSPPNRENTEAFF
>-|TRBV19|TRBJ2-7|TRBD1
TGTGCCAGTAGTATCCAAAAGGGGGCGTACGAGCAGTACTTC
CASSIQKGAYEQYF
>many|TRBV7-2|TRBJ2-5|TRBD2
TGTGCCAGCAGCTTAAGCCCCGGGACTACCTCCATATTGGAGGAGACCCAGTACTTC
CASSLSPGTTSILEETQYF
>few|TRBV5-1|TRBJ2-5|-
TGCGCCAGCAGCTTGGCCGGAGGGTCGAATACGGAGACCCAGTACTTC
CASSLAGGSNTETQYF
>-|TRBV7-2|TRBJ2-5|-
TGTGCCAGCAGCTTAAGTAGCGGAAAGCAAGAGACCCAGTACTTC
CASSLSSGKQETQYF
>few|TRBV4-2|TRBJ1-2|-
TGTGCCAGCAGCCAAGTCGAAAGGGACTATGGCTACACCTTC
CASSQVERDYGYTF
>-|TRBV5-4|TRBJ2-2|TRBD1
TGTGCCAGCAGCTTGGATACAGGGGCGAACACCGGGGAGCTGTTTTTT
CASSLDTGANTGELFF
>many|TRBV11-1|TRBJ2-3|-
TGTGCCAGCAGCTTAGCTCGGACAGTCACAGATACGCAGTATTTT
CASSLARTVTDTQYF
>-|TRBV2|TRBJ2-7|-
TGTGCCAGCAGTGAAGGGGCGAGGTACGAGCAGTACTTC
CASSEGARYEQYF
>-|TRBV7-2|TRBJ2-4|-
TGTGCCAGCAGCTTGGCGCCGGATAACATTCAGTACTTC
CASSLAPDNIQYF
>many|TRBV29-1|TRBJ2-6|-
TGCAGCGTTGCGGGGAGGACTGGGGCCAACGTCCTGACTTTC
CSVAGRTGANVLTF
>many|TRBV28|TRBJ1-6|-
TGTGCCAGCAGCTTAATTAACGGGGGCGCGAATTCACCCCTCCACTTT
CASSLINGGANSPLHF
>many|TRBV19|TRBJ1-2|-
TGTGCCAGTAGGCAGGGGACTAACTATGGCTACACCTTC
CASRQGTNYGYTF
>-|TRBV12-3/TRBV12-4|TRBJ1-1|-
TGTGCCAGCAGTTTCCGGGCTACGGACACTGAAGCTTTCTTT
CASSFRATDTEAFF
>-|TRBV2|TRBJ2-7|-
TGTGCCAGCAGTGAAATCAGCTCAGAGTACTTC
CASSEISSEYF
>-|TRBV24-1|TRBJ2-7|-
TGTGCCACCAGCGAGAGCAGGGGCGAGCAGTACTTC
CATSESRGEQYF
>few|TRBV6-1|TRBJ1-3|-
TGTGCCAGCAGTGAATACGTCGCTAGGGGGGACTCTGGAAACACCATATATTTT
CASSEYVARGDSGNTIYF
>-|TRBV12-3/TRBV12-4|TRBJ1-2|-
TGTGCCAGCAGTCAAGCCTATGGCTACACCTTC
CASSQAYGYTF
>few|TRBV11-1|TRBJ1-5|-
TGTGCCAGCAGCTTGACAGGAGGTCAGCCCCAGCATTTT
CASSLTGGQPQHF
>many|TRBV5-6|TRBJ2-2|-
TGTGCCAGCAGCTTGGCGCGACAGTACACCGGGGAGCTGTTTTTT
CASSLARQYTGELFF
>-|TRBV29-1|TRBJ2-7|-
TGCAGCGCGACGGGGAGCTCCTACGAGCAGTACTTC
CSATGSSYEQYF
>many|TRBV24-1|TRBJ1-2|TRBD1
TGTGCCACCAAAAGACAGGGTCCTGACCGAGACTATGGCTACACCTTC
CATKRQGPDRDYGYTF
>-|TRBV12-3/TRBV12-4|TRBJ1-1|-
TGTGCCAGCAGTTTGACACCCATGAACACTGAAGCTTTCTTT
CASSLTPMNTEAFF
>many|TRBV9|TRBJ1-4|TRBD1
TGTGCCAGCAGCGCCCGCCGGGACAGCGGCGAAAAACTGTTTTTT
CASSARRDSGEKLFF
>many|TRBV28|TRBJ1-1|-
TGTGCCAGCAGTTCCTCAGGACAAACTGAAGCTTTCTTT
CASSSSGQTEAFF
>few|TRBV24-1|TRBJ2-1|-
TGTGCCACCAGTCCCTCAAGACTTGCCTACAATGAGCAGTTCTTC
CATSPSRLAYNEQFF
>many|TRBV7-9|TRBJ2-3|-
TGTGCCAGCAGCCGAAGGACCCAGGGGACCACAGATACGCAGTATTTT
CASSRRTQGTTDTQYF
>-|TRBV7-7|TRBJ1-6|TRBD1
TGTGCTAGCAGCCGAGACAGGGGTTCACCCCTCCACTTT
CASSRDRGSPLHF
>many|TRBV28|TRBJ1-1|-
TGTGCCAGCAGAAAGGGGGGCGGGAACACTGAAGCTTTCTTT
CASRKGGGNTEAFF
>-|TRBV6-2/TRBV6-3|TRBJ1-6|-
TGTGCCAGCACCCCCGCTGAGGGGGTCAATTCACCCCTCCACTTT
CASTPAEGVNSPLHF
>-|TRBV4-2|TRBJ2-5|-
TGTGCCAGCAGCCAAGATAGGACTCTACAAGAGACCCAGTACTTC
CASSQDRTLQETQYF
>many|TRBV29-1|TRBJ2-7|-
TGCAGCGTTGCCCAGGCGAACTACGAGCAGTACTTC
CSVAQANYEQYF
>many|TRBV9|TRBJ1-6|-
TGTGCCAGCAGCGTAGGGACCTCGCCCCTCCACTTT
CASSVGTSPLHF
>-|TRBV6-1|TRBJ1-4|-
TGTGCCAGCAGTGAATACGGGCAGTTCAATGAAAAACTGTTTTTT
CASSEYGQFNEKLFF
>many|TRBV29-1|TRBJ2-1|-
TGCAGCGTTGTAGGGGGGGCCTCCTACAATGAGCAGTTCTTC
CSVVGGASYNEQFF
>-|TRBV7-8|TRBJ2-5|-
TGTGCCAGCAGCTTAGCCCTACAAGAGACCCAGTACTTC
CASSLALQETQYF
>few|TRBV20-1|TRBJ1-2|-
TGCAGTGCTAGAGATTTGATCGGGGCGGACAGCTATGGCTACACCTTC
CSARDLIGADSYGYTF